This T cell receptor beta chain was sequenced for a study of T cells in Graves' hyperthyroidism and ophthalmopathy. General study results and limits: Also found in blood were most expanded thyroid clonotypes above 0.001.

Concerning this clonotype: Its antigen is unidentified.

The CDR3 runs to 14 residues. From germline, CDR1 is MNHEY and CDR2 SMNVEV (reference sequence). After removal of 2 bases from V and 6 bases from J, the junction contained 4 bases not matched to a gene. Researchers took RNA transcripts and amplified the TCR beta CDR3 regions from them. HTBI primers were employed in a first-round RT-PCR of the TCR CDR3. TCRdb processed the multiplex PCR reads anew with MiXCR; each CDR3 protein has one entry. The sample has about 96,000 distinct CDR3 sequences, 51% seen once. This clonotype originated in a woman in her forties with Graves' hyperthyroidism. Sequenced input: blood. The J gene is TRBJ1-5, the V gene TRBV27, with 7 nucleotides matching TRBD1. CDR3 residues: CASSLLGGIQPQHF. The CDR3 DNA follows: TGTGCCAGCAGTTTACTAGGGGGCATTCAGCCCCAGCATTTT.